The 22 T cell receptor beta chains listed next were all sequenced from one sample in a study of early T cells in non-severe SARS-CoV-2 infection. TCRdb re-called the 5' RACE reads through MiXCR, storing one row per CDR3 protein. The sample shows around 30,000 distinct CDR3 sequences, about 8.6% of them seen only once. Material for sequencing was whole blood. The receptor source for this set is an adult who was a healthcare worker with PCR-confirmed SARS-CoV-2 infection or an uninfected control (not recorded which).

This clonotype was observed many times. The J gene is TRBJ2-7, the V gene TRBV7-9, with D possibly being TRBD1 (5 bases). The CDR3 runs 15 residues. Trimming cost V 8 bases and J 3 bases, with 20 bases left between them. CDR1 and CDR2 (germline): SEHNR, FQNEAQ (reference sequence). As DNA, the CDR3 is TGTGCCAGCGGCCGAGGACACAAAGACCTCTACGAGCAGTACTTC. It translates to CASGRGHKDLYEQYF.

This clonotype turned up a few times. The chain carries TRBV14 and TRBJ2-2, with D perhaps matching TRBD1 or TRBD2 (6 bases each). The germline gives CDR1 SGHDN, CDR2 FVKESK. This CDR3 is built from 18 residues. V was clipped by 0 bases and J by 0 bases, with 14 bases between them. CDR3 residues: CASSQDGGTFANTGELFF. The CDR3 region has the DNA TGTGCCAGCAGCCAAGATGGAGGGACATTCGCGAACACCGGGGAGCTGTTTTTT.

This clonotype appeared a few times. As DNA, the CDR3 is TGTGCCAGCAGCCCTAGTCGGGACAGGGACGAGCAGTACTTC. Protein sequence: CASSPSRDRDEQYF. The rearrangement joins TRBV7-2 to TRBJ2-7; 9 positions match TRBD1. Germline-derived CDR1 and CDR2 are SGHTA and FQGNSA. The V and J ends lost 5 bases and 5 bases, in that order; junction bases with no gene match: 7. The CDR3 totals 14 residues.

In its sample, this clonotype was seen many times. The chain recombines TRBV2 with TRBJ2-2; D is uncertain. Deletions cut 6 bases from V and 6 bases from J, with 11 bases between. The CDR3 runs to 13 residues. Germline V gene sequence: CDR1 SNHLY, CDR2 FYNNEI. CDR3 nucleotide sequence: TGTGCCAGCAGGGCGTATGCGGCCGGGGAGCTGTTTTTT. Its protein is CASRAYAAGELFF.

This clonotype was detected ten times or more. The chain's CDR3 is CASGSSLSGNTIYF. The CDR3, as DNA: TGTGCCAGCGGGTCATCCCTTTCTGGAAACACCATATATTTT. The chain has TRBV7-9 and TRBJ1-3; D uncertain. Between the trimmed V and J ends, which lost 8 bases and 1 base, there was a span of 12 bases. This CDR3 is 14 amino acids long. CDR1 is SEHNR, CDR2 FQNEAQ, per germline (reference sequence). Full variable domain (rest looked up from reference TRBV7-9 and TRBJ1-3): DTGVSQNPRHKITKRGQNVTFRCDPISEHNRLYWYRQTLGQGPEFLTYFQNEAQLEKSRLLSDRFSAERPKGSFSTLEIQRTEQGDSAMYLCASGSSLSGNTIYFGEGSWLTVV.

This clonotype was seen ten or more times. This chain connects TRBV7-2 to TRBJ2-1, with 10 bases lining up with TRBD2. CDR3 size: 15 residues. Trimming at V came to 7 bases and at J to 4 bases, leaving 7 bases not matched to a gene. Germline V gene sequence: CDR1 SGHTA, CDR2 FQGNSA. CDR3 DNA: TGTGCCAGCATCCAGCGGGGGGGAAGATACAATGAGCAGTTCTTC. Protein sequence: CASIQRGGRYNEQFF.

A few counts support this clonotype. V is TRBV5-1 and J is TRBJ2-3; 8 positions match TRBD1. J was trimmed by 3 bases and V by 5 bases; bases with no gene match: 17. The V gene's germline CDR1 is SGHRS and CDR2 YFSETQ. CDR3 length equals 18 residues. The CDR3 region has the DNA TGCGCCAGCAGTTGGGAGACAGGGGCTCCGCGTGGGACAGATACGCAGTATTTT. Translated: CASSWETGAPRGTDTQYF.

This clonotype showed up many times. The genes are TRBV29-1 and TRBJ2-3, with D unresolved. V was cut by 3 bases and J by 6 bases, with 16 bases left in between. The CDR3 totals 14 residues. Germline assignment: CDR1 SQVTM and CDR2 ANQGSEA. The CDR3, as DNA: TGCAGCGTTGATGTGGGTAGTAGAGTGGATACGCAGTATTTT. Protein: CSVDVGSRVDTQYF.

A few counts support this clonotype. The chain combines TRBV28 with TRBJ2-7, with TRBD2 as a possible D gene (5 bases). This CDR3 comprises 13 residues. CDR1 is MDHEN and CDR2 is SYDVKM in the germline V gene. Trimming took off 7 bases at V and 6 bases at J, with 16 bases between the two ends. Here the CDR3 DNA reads TGTGCCAGCACCATTTCAAGGACTGGCGAGCAGTACTTC. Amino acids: CASTISRTGEQYF.

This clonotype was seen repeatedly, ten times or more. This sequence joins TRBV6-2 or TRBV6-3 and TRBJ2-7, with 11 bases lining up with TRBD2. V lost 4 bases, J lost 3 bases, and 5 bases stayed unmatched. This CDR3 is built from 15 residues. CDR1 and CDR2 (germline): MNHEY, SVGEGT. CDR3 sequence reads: CASSSRLAGRYEQYF. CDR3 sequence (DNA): TGTGCCAGCAGTTCGCGACTAGCGGGGCGCTACGAGCAGTACTTC.

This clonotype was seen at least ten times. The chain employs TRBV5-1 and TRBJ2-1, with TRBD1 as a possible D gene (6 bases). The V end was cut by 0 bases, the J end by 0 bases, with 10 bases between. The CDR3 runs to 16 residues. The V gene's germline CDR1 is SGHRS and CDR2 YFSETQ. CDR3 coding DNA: TGCGCCAGCAGCTTGGGACAGGCGAGCTCCTACAATGAGCAGTTCTTC. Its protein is CASSLGQASSYNEQFF.

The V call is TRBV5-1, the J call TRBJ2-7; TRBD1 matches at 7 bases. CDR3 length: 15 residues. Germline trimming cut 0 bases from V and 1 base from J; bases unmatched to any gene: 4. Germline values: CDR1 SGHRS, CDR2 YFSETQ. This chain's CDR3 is CASSLGQGRSYEQYF. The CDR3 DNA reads TGCGCCAGCAGCTTGGGACAGGGACGATCCTACGAGCAGTACTTC.

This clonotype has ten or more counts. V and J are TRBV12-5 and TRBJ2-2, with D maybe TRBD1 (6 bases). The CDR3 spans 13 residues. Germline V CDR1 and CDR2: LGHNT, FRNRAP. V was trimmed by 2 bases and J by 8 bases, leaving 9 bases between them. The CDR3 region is CASGLPQGGELFF. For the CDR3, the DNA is TGTGCTAGTGGTTTGCCACAGGGAGGGGAGCTGTTTTTT.

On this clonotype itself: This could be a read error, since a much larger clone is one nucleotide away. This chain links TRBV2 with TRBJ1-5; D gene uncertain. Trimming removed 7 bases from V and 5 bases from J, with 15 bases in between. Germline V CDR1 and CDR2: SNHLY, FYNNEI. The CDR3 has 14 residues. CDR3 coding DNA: TGTGCCAGCACCCGCGGGTTTTGTGATCAGCCCCAGCATTTT. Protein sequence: CASTRGFCDQPQHF.

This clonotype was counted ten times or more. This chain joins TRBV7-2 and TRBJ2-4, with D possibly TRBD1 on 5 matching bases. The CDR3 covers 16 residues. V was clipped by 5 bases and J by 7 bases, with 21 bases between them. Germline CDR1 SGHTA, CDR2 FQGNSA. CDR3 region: CASSMLWGPGLNIQYF. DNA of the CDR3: TGTGCCAGCAGCATGTTATGGGGCCCCGGCCTCAACATTCAGTACTTC.

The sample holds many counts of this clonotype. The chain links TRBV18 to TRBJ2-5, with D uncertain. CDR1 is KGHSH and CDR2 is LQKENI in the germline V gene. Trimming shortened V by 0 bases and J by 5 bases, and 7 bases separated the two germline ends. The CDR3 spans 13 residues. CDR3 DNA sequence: TGTGCCAGCTCACCACCAGGGCGGGAGACCCAGTACTTC. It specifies CASSPPGRETQYF.

CDR3: CASSSTDRNTEAFF. For the CDR3, the DNA is TGTGCCAGCAGCTCCACCGACAGGAACACTGAAGCTTTCTTT. This sequence joins TRBV7-3 and TRBJ1-1; maybe TRBD1 (5 bases). The V gene's germline CDR1 is SGHTA and CDR2 FQGTGA. With 4 bases removed from V and 1 base from J, the gap between germline ends came to 10 bases. The CDR3 is 14 residues long.

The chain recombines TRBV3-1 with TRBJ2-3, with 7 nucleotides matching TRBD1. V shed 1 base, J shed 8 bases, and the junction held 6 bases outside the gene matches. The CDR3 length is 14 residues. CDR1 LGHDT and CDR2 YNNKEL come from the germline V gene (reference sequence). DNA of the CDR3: TGTGCCAGCAGCCAAGGCGACAGGGCGGCTACGCAGTATTTT. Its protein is CASSQGDRAATQYF.

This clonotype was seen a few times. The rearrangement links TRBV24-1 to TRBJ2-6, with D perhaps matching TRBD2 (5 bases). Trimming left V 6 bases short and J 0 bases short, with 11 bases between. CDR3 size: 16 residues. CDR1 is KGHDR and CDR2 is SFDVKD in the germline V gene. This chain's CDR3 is CATSQGLSSGANVLTF. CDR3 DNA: TGTGCCACCAGTCAAGGACTCAGCTCTGGGGCCAACGTCCTGACTTTC.

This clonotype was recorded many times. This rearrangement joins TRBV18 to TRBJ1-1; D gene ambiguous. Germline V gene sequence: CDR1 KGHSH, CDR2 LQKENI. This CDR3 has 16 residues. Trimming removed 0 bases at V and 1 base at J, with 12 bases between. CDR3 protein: CASSPPVRGGNTEAFF. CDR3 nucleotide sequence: TGTGCCAGCTCACCACCGGTACGGGGAGGGAACACTGAAGCTTTCTTT.

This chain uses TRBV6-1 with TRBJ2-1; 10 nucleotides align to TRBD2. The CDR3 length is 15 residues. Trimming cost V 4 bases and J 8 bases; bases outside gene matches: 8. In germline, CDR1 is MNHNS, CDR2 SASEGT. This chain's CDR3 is CASSVLAGDDDEQFF. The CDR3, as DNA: TGTGCCAGCAGTGTTCTAGCGGGAGACGACGATGAGCAGTTCTTC.

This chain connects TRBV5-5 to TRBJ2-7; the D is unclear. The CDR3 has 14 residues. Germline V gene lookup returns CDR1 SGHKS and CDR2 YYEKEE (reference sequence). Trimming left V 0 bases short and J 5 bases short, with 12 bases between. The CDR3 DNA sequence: TGTGCCAGCAGCTTGGCCGCGGATCGGGACGAGCAGTACTTC. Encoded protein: CASSLAADRDEQYF.